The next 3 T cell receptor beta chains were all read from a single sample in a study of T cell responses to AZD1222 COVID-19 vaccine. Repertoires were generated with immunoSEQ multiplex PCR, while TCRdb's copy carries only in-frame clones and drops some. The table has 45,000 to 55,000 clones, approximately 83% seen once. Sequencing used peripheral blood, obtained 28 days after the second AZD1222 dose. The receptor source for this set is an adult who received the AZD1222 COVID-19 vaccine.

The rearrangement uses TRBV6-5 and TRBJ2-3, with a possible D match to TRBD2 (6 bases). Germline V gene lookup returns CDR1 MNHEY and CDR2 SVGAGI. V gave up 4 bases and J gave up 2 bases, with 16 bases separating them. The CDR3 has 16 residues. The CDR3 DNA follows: TGTGCCAGCAGTTCCTCGGGACTCAAGACCACAGATACGCAGTATTTT. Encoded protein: CASSSSGLKTTDTQYF.

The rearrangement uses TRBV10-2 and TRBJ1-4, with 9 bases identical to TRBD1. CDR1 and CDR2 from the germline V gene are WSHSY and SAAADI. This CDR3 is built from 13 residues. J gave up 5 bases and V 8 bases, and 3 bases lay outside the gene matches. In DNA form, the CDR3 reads TGCGCCAGCGGGGACAGGGAAAATGAAAAACTGTTTTTT. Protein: CASGDRENEKLFF.

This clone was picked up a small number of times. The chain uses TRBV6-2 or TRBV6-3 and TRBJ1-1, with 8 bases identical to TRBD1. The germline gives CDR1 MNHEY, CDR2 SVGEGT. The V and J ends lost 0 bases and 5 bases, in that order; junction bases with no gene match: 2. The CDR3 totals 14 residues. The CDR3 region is CASSYSTGGTEAFF. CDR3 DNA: TGTGCCAGCAGTTACTCCACAGGGGGAACTGAAGCTTTCTTT.